The 12 T cell receptor beta chains listed next were all sequenced from one sample in a study of graft-versus-host responses after intestinal transplantation. Assay: immunoSEQ multiplex PCR; the TCRdb copy retains only in-frame clones and omits some. This sample has tens of thousands of clones, with about 89% found just once. The source material was PBMCs, sampled around 320 days after intestinal transplant. The receptors were sampled from a human patient who received an intestinal transplant, so some T cells may come from the graft donor.

This chain connects TRBV10-2 to TRBJ2-1; the match to TRBD2 covers 8 bases. The germline gives CDR1 WSHSY, CDR2 SAAADI. Trimming took 6 bases from V and 4 from J; bases not matched to a gene: 14. The CDR3 is made up of 17 amino acids. The CDR3 region is CASRNSGTPLTYNEQFF. CDR3 nucleotides: TGCGCCAGCAGGAATAGCGGGACCCCCTTGACATACAATGAGCAGTTCTTC.

The chain joins TRBV6-5 to TRBJ2-7; D perhaps matches TRBD1 (5 bases). V shed 7 bases and J shed 0 bases, with 10 bases lying between them. Germline CDR1 MNHEY, CDR2 SVGAGI. CDR3 length: 13 amino acids. The CDR3 region is CASTGLSSYEQYF. CDR3 coding DNA: TGTGCCAGCACAGGGCTAAGCTCCTACGAGCAGTACTTC.

The chain couples TRBV14 to TRBJ2-3, with a possible D match to TRBD2 (6 bases). The CDR3 runs to 16 residues. Deletions cut 0 bases from V and 3 bases from J, with 13 bases between. Germline CDR1 SGHDN, CDR2 FVKESK. CDR3 amino acids: CASSQDGGVRTDTQYF. The CDR3 DNA reads as TGTGCCAGCAGCCAAGATGGCGGGGTGAGGACAGATACGCAGTATTTT.

The chain links TRBV2 to TRBJ2-5; possible D gene TRBD1, 5 bases. CDR3 size: 13 residues. Germline V gene data show CDR1 as SNHLY and CDR2 as FYNNEI. Trimming left V 3 bases short and J 6 bases short, with 11 bases between. The CDR3: CASSETAAQTQYF. The CDR3 DNA reads as TGTGCCAGCAGTGAGACAGCCGCCCAGACCCAGTACTTC. Looking up the rest from reference TRBV2 and TRBJ2-5 gives the full variable domain: EPEVTQTPSHQVTQMGQEVILRCVPISNHLYFYWYRQILGQKVEFLVSFYNNEISEKSEIFDDQFSVERPDGSNFTLKIRSTKLEDSAMYFCASSETAAQTQYFGPGTRLLVL.

CDR3 region: CASRSTGEVAQYF. Here the CDR3 DNA reads TGTGCCAGCAGGTCGACAGGGGAAGTGGCCCAGTACTTC. This sequence joins TRBV25-1 and TRBJ2-5; TRBD1 matches 8 bases. The germline CDR1 and CDR2 sequences are MGHDK and SYGVNS. The ends lost 6 bases at V and 9 bases at J; junction bases unmatched: 9. This CDR3 contains 13 residues.

This chain links TRBV25-1 with TRBJ2-7; 8 nucleotides agree with TRBD2. CDR1 and CDR2 (germline): MGHDK, SYGVNS. The CDR3 has 15 residues. V shed 9 bases and J 4 bases; nucleotides not matched to a gene: 14. The CDR3 DNA reads as TGTGCCAGTTCCGATACGGGGGGGAAAGATTACGAGCAGTACTTC. Protein sequence: CASSDTGGKDYEQYF.

The chain carries TRBV29-1 and TRBJ2-1, with D uncertain. From germline, CDR1 is SQVTM and CDR2 ANQGSEA. V gave up 0 bases and J gave up 9 bases, with 9 bases separating them. The CDR3 consists of 12 residues. The CDR3 DNA is TGCAGCGTTGAAGATCTACGTGTTGAGCAGTTCTTC. Translated: CSVEDLRVEQFF.

J is TRBJ2-3 and V is TRBV28, with D perhaps matching TRBD1 or TRBD2 (5 bases each). Trimming took 0 bases from V and 0 from J, leaving 25 bases between them. The CDR3 loop spans 21 amino acids. The germline CDR1 and CDR2 sequences are MDHEN and SYDVKM. CDR3 nucleotides: TGTGCCAGCAGTTTATGCGGGACCGGTAGCCCGCCTTTTTCGAGCACAGATACGCAGTATTTT. Protein product: CASSLCGTGSPPFSSTDTQYF.

The rearrangement joins TRBV6-5 to TRBJ1-5; D unclear. Germline CDR1 reads MNHEY; CDR2 reads SVGAGI. The CDR3 length is 13 residues. Between the trimmed V and J ends, which lost 5 bases and 6 bases, there was a span of 11 bases. CDR3 nucleotides: TGTGCCAGCAGTGAAATGAGGGTTCAGCCCCAGCATTTT. This translates into CASSEMRVQPQHF.

This clone showed up just a few times. The chain combines TRBV6-8 with TRBJ2-5; 8 bases match TRBD1. Germline V gives CDR1 MNHGY, CDR2 SAAAGT. V gave up 2 bases and J gave up 5 bases; unmatched junction bases: 7. The CDR3 is 15 amino acids. The CDR3 coding sequence is TGTGCCAGCAGTTACGGTCAGGGGGCAGGGGAGACCCAGTACTTC. Its protein is CASSYGQGAGETQYF.

The chain recombines TRBV7-3 with TRBJ1-2, with 9 nucleotides matching TRBD1. This CDR3 is 14 amino acids long. V was pared by 8 bases and J by 3 bases, with 7 bases of the junction left unmatched. Germline V gene lookup returns CDR1 SGHTA and CDR2 FQGTGA. This CDR3 is CASSGTGGDYGYTF. The CDR3, as DNA: TGTGCCAGCTCGGGAACAGGGGGCGACTATGGCTACACCTTC.

The rearrangement links TRBV25-1 to TRBJ2-5; D might be TRBD1 (5 bases). Germline CDR1 is MGHDK and CDR2 is SYGVNS. The CDR3 runs 15 residues. Trimming stripped 1 base from V and 3 bases from J, with 12 bases between. CDR3 DNA sequence: TGTGCCAGCAGTGAATGGGGCGTTAAAGAAGAGACCCAGTACTTC. Translating gives CASSEWGVKEETQYF.